This entry concerns a single T cell receptor beta chain. What it binds is not known. TCRdb reanalysed the reads using MiXCR and keeps one entry per CDR3 protein. The table lists roughly 600,000 distinct CDR3 sequences, approximately 24% of them singletons. The data originate from a study of T cell repertoires in cytomegalovirus infection. Study-level background: Both CMV infection and a matching HLA type were indicated by public TCR beta signatures. The study, taken as a whole, reports: HLA-C-restricted CMV-specific TCR beta clonotypes prevailed in the ex vivo response.

The sequencing input was CD8+ T cells from PBMCs. The clonotype comes from a human donor in good health (CMV status not recorded). Some clones in this sample may be carry-over from other donors' samples.

CDR3 sequence (DNA): TGCAGCGTTGATGGAGGAGGGGACTATGGCTACACCTTC. This codes for CSVDGGGDYGYTF. V is TRBV29-1 and J is TRBJ1-2, with D maybe TRBD1 (5 bases). With 3 bases removed from V and 3 bases from J, the gap between germline ends came to 11 bases. CDR1 is SQVTM, CDR2 ANQGSEA, per germline. This CDR3 is 13 amino acids long.